These 17 T cell receptor beta chains came from one sample sequenced in a study of blood T cell repertoires in COVID-19. Measured with immunoSEQ multiplex PCR; TCRdb has only the in-frame clones, and not every one. Here the sample spans roughly 68,000 clones, just under 90% being singletons. The sample comprised peripheral blood. Every receptor here comes from a woman at least 80 years old with active COVID-19.

The rearrangement uses TRBV5-1 and TRBJ1-1, with 10 nucleotides matching TRBD1. Per the germline V gene, CDR1 is SGHRS and CDR2 is YFSETQ. The J segment lost 4 bases and the V segment lost 5 bases, leaving 8 bases of the junction unmatched. The CDR3 is 15 amino acids. The chain's CDR3 is CASRPRQGAGTEAFF. In nucleotides, the CDR3 is TGCGCCAGCAGGCCCCGACAGGGGGCTGGCACTGAAGCTTTCTTT.

This chain joins TRBV5-4 and TRBJ2-1; D is uncertain. Germline CDR1 reads SGHNT; CDR2 reads YYREEE (reference sequence). V was shortened by 9 bases and J by 6 bases, with 19 bases between the two germline ends. CDR3 size: 14 residues. CDR3 loop: CAISSRSGTNEQFF. In DNA form, the CDR3 reads TGTGCCATCTCTTCCCGGAGTGGCACCAATGAGCAGTTCTTC.

The CDR3 here is CAIMGDGNEQFF. The CDR3 DNA reads as TGTGCCATCATGGGAGATGGGAATGAGCAGTTCTTC. The rearrangement links TRBV10-3 to TRBJ2-1, with a possible D match to TRBD2 (5 bases). The CDR3 runs 12 residues. The ends were cut back, 7 bases at V and 7 bases at J, with 11 bases in the middle. CDR1 is ENHRY and CDR2 is SYGVKD in the germline V gene.

The genes are TRBV3-1 (or the pseudogene TRBV3-2) and TRBJ1-5; 7 nucleotides line up with TRBD1. The ends lost 7 bases at V and 6 bases at J; junction bases unmatched: 9. The CDR3 is made up of 14 amino acids. Per the germline V gene, CDR1 is LGHDT and CDR2 is YNNKEL (reference sequence). The CDR3 is CASTLGRGTQPQHF. The CDR3 nucleotides are TGTGCCAGCACCCTGGGCAGGGGGACTCAGCCCCAGCATTTT.

The chain uses TRBV19 and TRBJ2-2; the D is unclear. CDR1 and CDR2 from the germline V gene are LNHDA and SQIVND (reference sequence). V was clipped by 6 bases and J by 2 bases, with 4 bases between them. The CDR3 loop spans 12 amino acids. CDR3 in amino acids: CASSLNTGELFF. CDR3 bases: TGTGCCAGTAGCCTAAACACCGGGGAGCTGTTTTTT.

The chain employs TRBV29-1 and TRBJ2-7, with 7 bases matching TRBD2. The CDR3 spans 13 residues. CDR1 and CDR2 from the germline V gene are SQVTM and ANQGSEA. Unmatched junction bases numbered 8, after V lost 3 bases and J lost 6 bases. The CDR3 here is CSVEREYSSEQYF. CDR3 DNA: TGCAGCGTTGAGCGGGAGTATTCAAGCGAGCAGTACTTC.

The chain is built from TRBV7-8 and TRBJ2-7; tentatively, D is TRBD2 (6 bases). V shed 5 bases and J shed 0 bases, with 20 bases lying between them. There are 17 residues in the CDR3. The germline V gene encodes CDR1 SGHVS and CDR2 FQNEAQ. CDR3 nucleotide sequence: TGTGCCAGCAGCACAAGGCGGGCGGGACCTTTCTCCTACGAGCAGTACTTC. Translated: CASSTRRAGPFSYEQYF.

This chain links TRBV7-2 with TRBJ2-3; 10 nucleotides match TRBD1. Unmatched junction bases numbered 5, after V lost 5 bases and J lost 6 bases. The V gene's germline CDR1 is SGHTA and CDR2 FQGNSA. This CDR3 comprises 14 residues. The CDR3 here is CASSVDRGPDTQYF. The CDR3 DNA follows: TGTGCCAGCAGCGTCGACAGGGGGCCGGATACGCAGTATTTT.

The CDR3 nucleotides read TGTGCCAGCAGCCCCTCGGTGGAGGCAATTCTGACCGGGGAGCTGTTTTTT. This translates into CASSPSVEAILTGELFF. The chain is built from TRBV7-2 and TRBJ2-2; D is perhaps TRBD2 (5 bases). V lost 5 bases, J lost 5 bases, and 21 bases lay in between. This CDR3 is 17 amino acids long. Germline V gene sequence: CDR1 SGHTA, CDR2 FQGNSA.

A few counts support this clone. The V call is TRBV28, the J call TRBJ1-3, with D perhaps TRBD1 (6 bases). The CDR3 runs 15 residues. Germline CDR1 is MDHEN and CDR2 is SYDVKM. V was pared by 7 bases and J by 3 bases, with 16 bases between. The CDR3 loop is CASKPQGRLGNTIYF. As DNA, the CDR3 is TGTGCCAGCAAACCCCAGGGGCGTCTTGGAAACACCATATATTTT.

The CDR3 DNA follows: TGTGCCAGCAGTTACGGCGGACAGGGTTTTTACACTGAAGCTTTCTTT. This translates into CASSYGGQGFYTEAFF. The V and J genes are TRBV6-2 or TRBV6-3 and TRBJ1-1; 8 positions agree with TRBD1. Looked up from germline, CDR1 is MNHEY and CDR2 is SVGEGT. Trimming cost V 2 bases and J 3 bases; bases outside gene matches: 8. CDR3 length: 16 amino acids.

This sequence joins TRBV7-8 and TRBJ1-5; a weak D match, TRBD1 (6 bases). This CDR3 is built from 15 residues. The germline gives CDR1 SGHVS, CDR2 FQNEAQ. V lost 3 bases to trimming and J lost 4 bases, with 13 bases between them. The DNA of the CDR3 is TGTGCCAGCAGCTTTACAGGGAAATGGAATCAGCCCCAGCATTTT. Its translation: CASSFTGKWNQPQHF.

The rearrangement joins TRBV7-9 to TRBJ2-7, with TRBD2 matching over 9 bases. V lost 5 bases to trimming and J lost 7 bases; unmatched junction nucleotides: 12. CDR1 and CDR2 (germline): SEHNR, FQNEAQ (reference sequence). The CDR3 is 15 amino acids. The CDR3 DNA follows: TGTGCCAGCAGCCTTTACGCGGGAGGGCCGAGGGAGCAGTACTTC. It is translated as CASSLYAGGPREQYF.

V and J are TRBV12-3 or TRBV12-4 and TRBJ2-1; D gene unclear. The CDR3 loop spans 12 amino acids. Trimming stripped 3 bases from V and 8 bases from J, with 8 bases between. CDR3 DNA: TGTGCCAGCAGTTTTTCAGTCGATGAGCAGTTCTTC. Protein product: CASSFSVDEQFF.

This clone was counted a few times. This sequence joins TRBV27 and TRBJ1-2; 9 nucleotides line up with TRBD1. CDR1 is MNHEY and CDR2 is SMNVEV in the germline V gene (reference sequence). J was trimmed by 8 bases and V by 0 bases; bases with no gene match: 7. This CDR3 contains 15 residues. The CDR3 bases are TGTGCCAGCAGTTTATCGATCACAGGGGGCGGAGGCTACACCTTC. It specifies CASSLSITGGGGYTF.

The genes are TRBV27 and TRBJ2-5, with D perhaps matching TRBD2 (7 bases). With 3 bases removed from V and 3 bases from J, the gap between germline ends came to 26 bases. CDR3 length: 19 residues. Per the germline V gene, CDR1 is MNHEY and CDR2 is SMNVEV (reference sequence). The CDR3 loop reads CASSFFSGGGRGKKETQYF. The DNA of the CDR3 is TGTGCCAGCAGTTTCTTCTCGGGCGGGGGCAGGGGAAAAAAAGAGACCCAGTACTTC.

This sequence joins TRBV9 and TRBJ1-2; D unresolved. The CDR3 totals 14 residues. Per the germline V gene, CDR1 is SGDLS and CDR2 is YYNGEE. V lost 0 bases to trimming and J lost 8 bases, with 14 bases between them. CDR3 loop: CASSVAAGGGGYTF. CDR3 nucleotides: TGTGCCAGCAGCGTAGCTGCGGGCGGTGGGGGCTACACCTTC.